This TCR beta chain was retrieved from a study of blood T cell repertoires in COVID-19. Across the whole study: From the United States, Italy and Spain came samples of acute and convalescent COVID-19. PBMCs, B-cell-depleted T cells, or T cells were the source of the cDNA or gDNA that made up the material.

The J segment lost 5 bases and the V segment lost 3 bases, leaving 6 bases of the junction unmatched. Germline lookup yields CDR1 SGHNT and CDR2 YYREEE (reference sequence). This CDR3 region has 17 residues. This clone occurred once. Per the original data handling: Estimation of nucleated cell counts relied on the amplification of reference gene primers. Clones were read by immunoSEQ multiplex PCR, and TCRdb kept only the in-frame ones, dropping some. That table is the source of V, J and clone size, and D and trimming were worked out from the DNA. The sample shows some 70,000 clones, about 80% of them seen only once.

Material for sequencing was peripheral blood. The chain carries TRBV5-4 and TRBJ2-3; 16 bases are shared with TRBD2. The receptor was derived from a woman between 55 and 75 years old with acute or convalescent COVID-19. The CDR3 protein is CASSSGLAGGHRDTQYF. In nucleotides, the CDR3 is TGTGCCAGCAGCTCGGGACTAGCGGGGGGGCATAGAGATACGCAGTATTTT.